The entry below describes one T cell receptor beta chain. Its target is not known. The second PCR ran roughly 6 to 11 cycles with a sample-barcoded 5' primer and J-beta primers. From the 5' RACE reads, TCRdb called clonotypes with MiXCR, one entry per CDR3 protein. The sample holds 980,000 or so distinct CDR3 sequences, roughly 43% seen once. Per the germline V gene, CDR1 is SGHTA and CDR2 is FQGNSA. J gave up 6 bases and V 1 base, and 9 bases lay outside the gene matches. The CDR3 has 16 amino acids. This sample is drawn from a study of blood T cells in healthy people across ages. The study's findings and limits: PBMCs left unsorted prevented a conclusive naive versus antigen-experienced comparison.

The chain carries TRBV7-2 and TRBJ2-3, with TRBD2 matching over 8 bases. Sequencing used blood. This receptor was identified in a young man in good health. CDR3 nucleotide sequence: TGTGCCAGCAGCTTAGGCCCCTTAGCGGGGAGGGATACGCAGTATTTT. This gives the protein CASSLGPLAGRDTQYF.